Presented here are 11 T cell receptor beta chains from one specimen sequenced in a study of blood T cell repertoires in COVID-19. Sequenced by immunoSEQ multiplex PCR; TCRdb stores in-frame clones only, minus some. This table holds fewer than 250,000 clones, roughly four fifths found once. Sequencing used PBMCs or T cells enriched from blood (not recorded which). The receptor source for this set is a middle-aged woman who had been exposed to COVID-19.

This clone was found a few times. The V call is TRBV7-2, the J call TRBJ1-1, with D maybe TRBD1 (6 bases). The germline V gene encodes CDR1 SGHTA and CDR2 FQGNSA. The V gene lost 6 bases and the J gene lost 0 bases, with 11 bases spanning the gap. The CDR3 length is 14 residues. The CDR3 bases are TGTGCCAGCAGGGGGGCAGCCATGAACACTGAAGCTTTCTTT. Residues: CASRGAAMNTEAFF.

This clone was recorded at least ten times. This chain joins TRBV29-1 and TRBJ2-2; D is unresolved. The CDR3 contains 14 residues. Looked up from germline, CDR1 is SQVTM and CDR2 is ANQGSEA. V was shortened by 5 bases and J by 3 bases, with 13 bases between the two germline ends. The DNA for the CDR3 is TGCAGCGTTAAAAGTTTGGCTGACACCGGGGAGCTGTTTTTT. This codes for CSVKSLADTGELFF.

The chain has TRBV10-3 and TRBJ1-5; no clear D. The CDR3 is 13 residues long. The V gene's germline CDR1 is ENHRY and CDR2 SYGVKD. Between the trimmed V and J ends, which lost 7 bases and 5 bases, there was a span of 12 bases. CDR3 DNA: TGTGCCATCAATGACACTCCCGATCAGCCCCAGCATTTT. It yields the protein CAINDTPDQPQHF.

The J gene is TRBJ2-3, the V gene TRBV6-2 or TRBV6-3; 15 positions match TRBD2. The CDR3 loop spans 18 amino acids. V lost 2 bases to trimming and J lost 2 bases; unmatched junction nucleotides: 5. In germline, CDR1 is MNHEY, CDR2 SVGEGT. CDR3 loop: CASSYRRTSGGATDTQYF. CDR3 coding DNA: TGTGCCAGCAGTTACCGCCGGACTAGCGGGGGGGCCACAGATACGCAGTATTTT.

The chain uses TRBV28 and TRBJ2-5, with TRBD2 as a possible D gene (5 bases). Germline-derived CDR1 and CDR2 are MDHEN and SYDVKM. V gave up 4 bases and J gave up 1 base, with 7 bases separating them. The CDR3 length is 13 residues. The CDR3 nucleotides are TGTGCCAGCAGTTCTAGCTTCCAAGAGACCCAGTACTTC. Protein: CASSSSFQETQYF.

In this sample, this clone turned up many times. The sample holds other DNA sequences that translate to the same CDR3. The rearrangement uses TRBV9 and TRBJ1-1; D is uncertain. With 0 bases removed from V and 3 bases from J, the gap between germline ends came to 9 bases. Looked up from germline, CDR1 is SGDLS and CDR2 is YYNGEE. The CDR3 has 14 amino acids. The CDR3 DNA sequence: TGTGCCAGCAGCGTAGGGGCGGGTTACACTGAAGCTTTCTTT. This encodes CASSVGAGYTEAFF.

The chain has TRBV18 and TRBJ1-5, with 10 positions matching TRBD1. Germline CDR1 is KGHSH and CDR2 is LQKENI. The CDR3 spans 13 residues. J lost 8 bases, V lost 3 bases, and 1 base had no gene match. The CDR3 nucleotides are TGTGCCAGCTCACCCGGGACAGGGGAGCCCCAGCATTTT. It encodes CASSPGTGEPQHF.

The chain employs TRBV9 and TRBJ2-5, with TRBD1 matching over 11 bases. V lost 0 bases and J lost 5; bases outside the gene matches: 9. Germline CDR1 is SGDLS and CDR2 is YYNGEE. This CDR3 is built from 17 residues. The CDR3 nucleotides read TGTGCCAGCAGCGTAGGCTCGTCGGGACAGGGGGACGAGACCCAGTACTTC. Protein product: CASSVGSSGQGDETQYF.

The genes are TRBV5-1 and TRBJ1-3; perhaps TRBD1 as D (5 bases). V was shortened by 0 bases and J by 4 bases, with 11 bases between the two germline ends. This CDR3 has 15 amino acids. The germline gives CDR1 SGHRS, CDR2 YFSETQ. CDR3 in DNA: TGCGCCAGCAGCTTGGCTGGGGGGACCGGAAACACCATATATTTT. It specifies CASSLAGGTGNTIYF.

The rearrangement links TRBV2 to TRBJ1-3, with 8 positions matching TRBD1. Unmatched junction bases numbered 3, after V lost 7 bases and J lost 1 base. This CDR3 is built from 14 residues. CDR1 and CDR2 from the germline V gene are SNHLY and FYNNEI. Here the CDR3 reads CASTRTGSGNTIYF. CDR3 coding DNA: TGTGCCAGCACAAGGACAGGGTCTGGAAACACCATATATTTT.

The chain recombines TRBV7-9 with TRBJ2-3, with 8 bases identical to TRBD1. The germline V gene encodes CDR1 SEHNR and CDR2 FQNEAQ (reference sequence). V lost 7 bases and J lost 3; bases outside the gene matches: 12. CDR3 length equals 16 residues. The CDR3 DNA follows: TGTGCCAGCAACCCCGTGCCCAGGGGGCTAACAGATACGCAGTATTTT. It specifies CASNPVPRGLTDTQYF.